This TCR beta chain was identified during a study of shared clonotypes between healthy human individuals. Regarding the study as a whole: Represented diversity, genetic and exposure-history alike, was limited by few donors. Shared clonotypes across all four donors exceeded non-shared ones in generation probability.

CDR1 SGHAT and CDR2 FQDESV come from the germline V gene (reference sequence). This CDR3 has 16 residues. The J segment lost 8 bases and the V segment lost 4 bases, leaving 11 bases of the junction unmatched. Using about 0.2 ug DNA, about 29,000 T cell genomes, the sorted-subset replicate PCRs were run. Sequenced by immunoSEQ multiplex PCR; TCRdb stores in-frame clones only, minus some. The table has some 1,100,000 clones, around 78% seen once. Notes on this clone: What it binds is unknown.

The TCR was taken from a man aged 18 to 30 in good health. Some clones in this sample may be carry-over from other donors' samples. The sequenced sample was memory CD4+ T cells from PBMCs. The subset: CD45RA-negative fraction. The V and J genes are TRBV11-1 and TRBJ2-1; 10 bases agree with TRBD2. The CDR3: CASSSGLAVEGDEQFF. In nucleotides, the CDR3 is TGTGCCAGCAGCTCCGGACTAGCGGTGGAGGGCGATGAGCAGTTCTTC.